These 25 T cell receptor beta chains were sequenced from one sample in a study of T cells expressing NK-cell markers. TCRdb re-called the 5' RACE reads; every CDR3 protein appears as one record, without DNA. The data include 200,000 to 300,000 distinct CDR3 sequences; the top ten clones carry more than 3.5%. Sequences were obtained from blood T cells: a sorted CD56 or NKG2C T cell subset, CD4+ or CD8+ T cells, or bulk PBMC T cells (not recorded which). Receptor source: a woman between 18 and 70 years old in good health.

The chain employs TRBV29-1 and TRBJ2-7; absent DNA, TCRdb's TRBD2 call cannot be checked. Germline loops: CDR1 SQVTM, CDR2 ANQGSEA. The CDR3 contains 14 residues. CDR3 in amino acids: CSVTGAQTPYEQYF.

J is TRBJ2-3 and V is TRBV12-3 or TRBV12-4; as DNA is missing, the TRBD1 call by TCRdb cannot be tested. The CDR3 is 13 residues long. CDR3: CASGGPSTDTQYF.

The chain has TRBV18 and TRBJ1-3. The germline V gene encodes CDR1 KGHSH and CDR2 LQKENI. CDR3 length: 16 residues. CDR3 amino acids: CASSPQDSYSGNTIYF.

This chain uses TRBV7-9 with TRBJ2-1; the D call from TCRdb, TRBD2, cannot be confirmed without DNA. Germline-derived CDR1 and CDR2 are SEHNR and FQNEAQ (reference sequence). The CDR3 consists of 13 residues. CDR3 residues: CASSWRGTNEQFF. The whole variable domain, filled in from reference TRBV7-9 and TRBJ2-1, reads DTGVSQNPRHKITKRGQNVTFRCDPISEHNRLYWYRQTLGQGPEFLTYFQNEAQLEKSRLLSDRFSAERPKGSFSTLEIQRTEQGDSAMYLCASSWRGTNEQFFGPGTRLTVL.

This chain links TRBV6-6 with TRBJ1-2; TCRdb designates TRBD1, a call that cannot be tested without DNA. CDR1 and CDR2 from the germline V gene are MNHNY and SVGAGI (reference sequence). The CDR3 loop spans 13 amino acids. The CDR3 here is CASSMTGLEGYTF.

This chain joins TRBV29-1 and TRBJ1-5; TCRdb returns TRBD1, unconfirmable since there is no DNA. Germline values: CDR1 SQVTM, CDR2 ANQGSEA. The CDR3 totals 13 residues. The CDR3 here is CSVEGTANQPQHF. The complete variable domain, with remaining parts taken from reference TRBV29-1 and TRBJ1-5, reads SAVISQKPSRDICQRGTSLTIQCQVDSQVTMMFWYRQQPGQSLTLIATANQGSEATYESGFVIDKFPISRPNLTFSTLTVSNMSPEDSSIYLCSVEGTANQPQHFGDGTRLSIL.

V and J are TRBV14 and TRBJ1-4. Germline V CDR1 and CDR2: SGHDN, FVKESK. This CDR3 spans 16 amino acids. CDR3 in amino acids: CASSQLMGVGNEKLFF.

The gene calls are TRBV6-5 and TRBJ2-3; TCRdb proposes TRBD1, but this gene call is untestable without DNA. The CDR3 consists of 17 residues. CDR1 is MNHEY and CDR2 is SVGAGI in the germline V gene. The CDR3 is CASSYSTHTGGADTQYF.

This chain joins TRBV7-9 and TRBJ2-7; TCRdb calls TRBD1, which cannot be checked without DNA. The CDR3 covers 16 residues. The germline CDR1 and CDR2 sequences are SEHNR and FQNEAQ (reference sequence). Here the CDR3 reads CASSLKAVTGVHEQYF.

The chain employs TRBV20-1 and TRBJ2-5; TCRdb indicates TRBD2, and absent DNA this call remains unverified. CDR1 DFQATT and CDR2 SNEGSKA come from the germline V gene (reference sequence). The CDR3 runs 15 residues. CDR3 protein: CSALQAGGRQETQYF.

This chain connects TRBV12-3 or TRBV12-4 to TRBJ1-3; lacking DNA, the TRBD1 call made by TCRdb goes unchecked. The CDR3 runs to 14 residues. Here the CDR3 reads CASSSGQGAYTIYF.

The chain combines TRBV27 with TRBJ2-7; TCRdb's D call, TRBD1, is unchecked because there is no DNA. The CDR3 covers 16 residues. Germline V CDR1 and CDR2: MNHEY, SMNVEV (reference sequence). CDR3 sequence: CASIPRAGTASYEQYF.

The chain has TRBV11-2 and TRBJ2-1. The germline CDR1 and CDR2 sequences are SGHAT and FQNNGV. There are 17 residues in the CDR3. The CDR3 region is CASSVVRIPSSYNEQFF.

The chain recombines TRBV20-1 with TRBJ2-3; no DNA is available, so the TRBD2 call from TCRdb remains unchecked. Germline-derived CDR1 and CDR2 are DFQATT and SNEGSKA (reference sequence). CDR3 length equals 15 residues. The CDR3 loop reads CSGLAGGLGTDTQYF.

The chain has TRBV12-3 or TRBV12-4 and TRBJ1-2. The CDR3 runs 14 residues. CDR3 amino acids: CASSFGRAFDGYTF.

This chain connects TRBV12-3 or TRBV12-4 to TRBJ2-1. This CDR3 spans 11 amino acids. The CDR3 sequence: CASRLRNEQFF.

The chain joins TRBV10-3 to TRBJ2-1; TCRdb lists TRBD1, though no DNA is available to test this call. The V gene's germline CDR1 is ENHRY and CDR2 SYGVKD. This CDR3 spans 15 amino acids. CDR3: CAISRGTGPYNEQFF.

The chain has TRBV5-1 and TRBJ2-3; TCRdb designates TRBD1, a call that cannot be tested without DNA. The CDR3 runs 16 residues. The germline gives CDR1 SGHRS, CDR2 YFSETQ. CDR3 residues: CASSLEGGQVADTQYF. Looking up the rest from reference TRBV5-1 and TRBJ2-3 gives the full variable domain: KAGVTQTPRYLIKTRGQQVTLSCSPISGHRSVSWYQQTPGQGLQFLFEYFSETQRNKGNFPGRFSGRQFSNSRSEMNVSTLELGDSALYLCASSLEGGQVADTQYFGPGTRLTVL.

V and J are TRBV5-6 and TRBJ2-1; TCRdb proposes TRBD2, but this gene call is untestable without DNA. CDR3 length: 16 residues. Germline CDR1 is SGHDT and CDR2 is YYEEEE. The CDR3 region is CASSRGRRVAGVGEFF.

The chain joins TRBV12-3 or TRBV12-4 to TRBJ1-4. The CDR3 totals 14 residues. The CDR3 here is CASSLAVANEKLFF.

The gene calls are TRBV12-3 or TRBV12-4 and TRBJ1-5; no DNA is available, so the TRBD1 call from TCRdb remains unchecked. CDR3 length: 16 residues. This chain's CDR3 is CASSLGQGRSNQPQHF.

This rearrangement joins TRBV5-6 to TRBJ1-5; there is no DNA to check the TCRdb D call of TRBD1. Germline CDR1 and CDR2: SGHDT and YYEEEE. The CDR3 contains 16 residues. This chain's CDR3 is CASSLWTGVSNQPQHF.

This rearrangement joins TRBV29-1 to TRBJ2-5; the D call of TRBD2 rests on TCRdb alone, since no DNA is present to check it. The CDR3 sequence is 12 residues long. Germline V gives CDR1 SQVTM, CDR2 ANQGSEA. The CDR3 here is CSVAQGGETQYF.

V and J are TRBV7-2 and TRBJ2-3. Germline-derived CDR1 and CDR2 are SGHTA and FQGNSA. CDR3 length: 14 residues. The CDR3 region is CASSLGRRQDTQYF.

The chain combines TRBV18 with TRBJ2-1. This CDR3 has 12 amino acids. CDR1 and CDR2 (germline): KGHSH, LQKENI. CDR3 protein: CASSSSGYEQFF.